This entry describes one T cell receptor beta chain. Unique molecular identifiers featured in how the TCRbeta library was prepared. TCRdb ran MiXCR on the PCR reads and lists one entry per CDR3 protein. The table lists approximately 400,000 distinct CDR3 sequences, around 9.9% of them singletons, with roughly 5.5% in the top ten. These data belong to a study of T-cell reconstitution after alpha-beta-depleted transplantation in children. The CDR3 length is 16 residues. V lost 3 bases and J 4 bases, leaving 16 bases between the germline ends. CDR1 is SGHRS and CDR2 is YFSETQ in the germline V gene. The chain employs TRBV5-1 and TRBJ1-4; possibly TRBD1 for D (6 bases). This receptor was taken from a human donor who donated a stem cell graft to a child with acute myeloid leukemia. The sequencing here drew on PBMCs from the stem cell graft donor, taken from the stem cell graft. The CDR3 coding sequence is TGCGCCAGCAGCTCGGGGACGAGGGGGTATAATGAAAAACTGTTTTTT. Residues: CASSSGTRGYNEKLFF.